This T cell receptor (beta chain) came from a study of blood T cells in healthy people across ages. A J-beta primer mix and a sample-barcoded 5' primer were used in a second PCR of about 6 to 12 cycles. One entry per CDR3 protein results from TCRdb running MiXCR on the 5' RACE reads. The profile covers fewer than 800,000 distinct CDR3 sequences, with roughly 32% appearing a single time and approximately 15% taken by the ten largest. Each donor's blood draw was around 9.1 milliliters of peripheral blood. Whenever a sample was processed, at least 7 million PBMCs were isolated. V shed 6 bases, J shed 3 bases, and the junction held 4 bases outside the gene matches. The germline V gene encodes CDR1 SQVTM and CDR2 ANQGSEA. CDR3 length: 13 amino acids. Study-level findings and limits: Changes seen in expanded clonotypes were possibly confounded by donor CMV status left unknown. As age increased, TCR beta diversity per million T cells fell in a roughly linear fashion.

In regard to this clonotype: As yet, its antigen is unknown.

Sequencing used blood. The V call is TRBV29-1, the J call TRBJ1-4; 7 bases match TRBD1. The sequence was obtained from a woman older than 75 in good health. CDR3 bases: TGCAGCGTGCAGACAGGGTCTAATGAAAAACTGTTTTTT. Protein sequence: CSVQTGSNEKLFF.